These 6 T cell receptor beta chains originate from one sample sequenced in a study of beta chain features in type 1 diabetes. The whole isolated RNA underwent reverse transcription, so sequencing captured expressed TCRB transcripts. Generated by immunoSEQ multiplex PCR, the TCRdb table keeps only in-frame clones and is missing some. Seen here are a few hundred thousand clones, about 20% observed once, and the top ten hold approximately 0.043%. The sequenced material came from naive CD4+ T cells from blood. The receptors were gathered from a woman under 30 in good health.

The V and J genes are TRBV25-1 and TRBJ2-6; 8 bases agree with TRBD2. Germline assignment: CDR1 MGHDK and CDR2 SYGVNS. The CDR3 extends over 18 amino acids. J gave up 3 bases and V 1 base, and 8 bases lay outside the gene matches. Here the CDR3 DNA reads TGTGCCAGCAGTGAATCCCTCCTCGGGAGGGTTGGGGCCAACGTCCTGACTTTC. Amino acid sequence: CASSESLLGRVGANVLTF.

CDR3 coding DNA: TGTGCCAGCAGCCCCACGCTAGCGATTCAAGAGACCCAGTACTTC. It encodes CASSPTLAIQETQYF. The chain recombines TRBV4-2 with TRBJ2-5; D perhaps matches TRBD2 (6 bases). The CDR3 has 15 amino acids. V gave up 4 bases and J gave up 2 bases, with 14 bases separating them. CDR1 and CDR2 (germline): LGHNA, YNFKEQ.

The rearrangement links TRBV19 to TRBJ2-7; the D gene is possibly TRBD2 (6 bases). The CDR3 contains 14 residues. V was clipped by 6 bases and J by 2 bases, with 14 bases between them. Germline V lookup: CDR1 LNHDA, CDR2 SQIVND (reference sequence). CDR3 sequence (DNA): TGTGCCAGTAGGAAGGAGGGTGGCCCCTACGAGCAGTACTTC. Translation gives CASRKEGGPYEQYF.

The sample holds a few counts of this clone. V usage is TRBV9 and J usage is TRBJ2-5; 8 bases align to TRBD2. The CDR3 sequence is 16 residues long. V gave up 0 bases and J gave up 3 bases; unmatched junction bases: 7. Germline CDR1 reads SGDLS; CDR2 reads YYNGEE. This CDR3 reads CASSVAYGGAEETQYF. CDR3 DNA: TGTGCCAGCAGCGTAGCGTACGGGGGGGCGGAAGAGACCCAGTACTTC. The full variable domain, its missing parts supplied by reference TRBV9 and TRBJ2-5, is DSGVTQTPKHLITATGQRVTLRCSPRSGDLSVYWYQQSLDQGLQFLIQYYNGEERAKGNILERFSAQQFPDLHSELNLSSLELGDSALYFCASSVAYGGAEETQYFGPGTRLLVL.

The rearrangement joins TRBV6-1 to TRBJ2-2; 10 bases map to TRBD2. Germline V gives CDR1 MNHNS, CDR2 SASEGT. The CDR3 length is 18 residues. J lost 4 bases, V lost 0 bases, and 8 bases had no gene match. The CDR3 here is CASSEAGGAGGLTGELFF. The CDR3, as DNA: TGTGCCAGCAGTGAAGCAGGGGGAGCGGGGGGGCTCACCGGGGAGCTGTTTTTT.

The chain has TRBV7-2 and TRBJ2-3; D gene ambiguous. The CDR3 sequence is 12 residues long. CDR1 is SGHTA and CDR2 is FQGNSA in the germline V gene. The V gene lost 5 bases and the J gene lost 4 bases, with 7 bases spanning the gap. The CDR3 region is CASSPGADTQYF. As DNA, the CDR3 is TGTGCCAGCAGCCCCGGTGCAGATACGCAGTATTTT.